This TCR beta chain came from a study of response to subunit inactivated influenza vaccine. The V and J ends lost 5 bases and 3 bases respectively, with 13 bases between them. CDR1 MNHEY and CDR2 SMNVEV come from the germline V gene (reference sequence). CDR3 length: 15 amino acids. Using its own MiXCR run on the RT-PCR reads, TCRdb lists one record per CDR3 protein. The data contain under 200,000 distinct CDR3 sequences, approximately 12% of them seen just once; the ten biggest clones take up about 29%. The same data also contributed to another study, on T cells expressing NK-cell markers. That work states: In generating TCR beta cDNA, 5'RACE template switching with UMIs was used.

The chain links TRBV27 to TRBJ2-2; tentative D call: TRBD1 (5 bases). The sequences come from CD8+ T cells sorted from PBMCs, collected roughly 12 days after vaccination. This clonotype was obtained from a man aged 45-65 years who received an inactivated influenza vaccine. CDR3 DNA sequence: TGTGCCAGCAGTGACAGTCAGCTCCACACCGGGGAGCTGTTTTTT. This translates into CASSDSQLHTGELFF.